This TCR beta chain was observed in a study of blood T cell repertoires in COVID-19. Study summary: T cells, B-cell-depleted T cells, or PBMCs supplied cDNA or gDNA.

J gave up 12 bases and V 0 bases, and 9 bases lay outside the gene matches. Germline V gives CDR1 SGHNT, CDR2 YYREEE (reference sequence). The CDR3 covers 15 residues. Sequenced by immunoSEQ multiplex PCR; TCRdb stores in-frame clones only, minus some. The sample holds hundreds of thousands of clones, around 90% seen once. The material sequenced was peripheral blood. The rearrangement links TRBV5-4 to TRBJ2-1; 10 bases map to TRBD2. The sequence was collected from a woman in her thirties with COVID-19, enrolled during active disease. Here the CDR3 DNA reads TGTGCCAGCAGCTTGGCTCTAGCGGGGGATGGGGGGCAGTTCTTC. Protein sequence: CASSLALAGDGGQFF.